This T cell receptor beta chain was found in a study of human T cells and chemical hapten exposure. Study overall: Each patch test put 0.01% DPC on the upper back, and results were read at 6 days. Slight volume differences across pooled libraries mainly accounted for varying per-sample TCR yields.

The time point was: patch test 3, about 24 weeks after DPC sensitization. Treatment reported: therapeutic diphenylcyclopropenone sensitization with weekly scalp DPC. Those who donated were patients with alopecia, 18 to 70 years of age, and suitable for DPC. The library tagged individual cDNA molecules with unique molecular identifiers. MiXCR, run by TCRdb on the RACE reads, gives a single entry per CDR3 protein. The sample shows under 130,000 distinct CDR3 sequences, less than 40% of them seen only once. Here the sequenced sample was whole blood, taken in connection with sensitization to the hapten diphenylcyclopropenone (DPC). This clonotype was obtained from a middle-aged man with alopecia areata. Some clones in this sample may be carry-over from other donors' samples.

The CDR3 sequence is CASSQVRGADTQYF. The DNA of the CDR3 is TGTGCCAGCAGCCAAGTCAGGGGCGCAGATACGCAGTATTTT. The V and J genes are TRBV3-1 and TRBJ2-3; a possible D gene is TRBD1 (6 bases). The germline V gene has CDR1 LGHDT and CDR2 YNNKEL (reference sequence). V gave up 1 base and J gave up 4 bases, with 9 bases separating them. The length of the CDR3 is 14 residues.